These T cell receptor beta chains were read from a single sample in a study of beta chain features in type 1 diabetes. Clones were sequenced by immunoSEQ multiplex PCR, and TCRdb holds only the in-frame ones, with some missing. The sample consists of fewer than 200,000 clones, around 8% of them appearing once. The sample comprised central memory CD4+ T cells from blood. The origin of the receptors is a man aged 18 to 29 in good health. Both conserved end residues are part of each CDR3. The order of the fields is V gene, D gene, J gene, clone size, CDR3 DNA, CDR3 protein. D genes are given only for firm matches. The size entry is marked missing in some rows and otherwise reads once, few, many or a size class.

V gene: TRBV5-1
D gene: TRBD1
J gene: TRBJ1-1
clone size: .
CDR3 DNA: TGCGCCAGCAGCTCCGGACAGGAGAACACTGAAGCTTTCTTT
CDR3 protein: CASSSGQENTEAFF

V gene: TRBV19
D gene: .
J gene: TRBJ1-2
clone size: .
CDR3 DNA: TGTGCCAGTAGTACCGCTGCGGGAGGAAACTATGGCTACACCTTC
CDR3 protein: CASSTAAGGNYGYTF

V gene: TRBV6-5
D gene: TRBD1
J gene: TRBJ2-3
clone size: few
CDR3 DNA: TGTGCCAGCAGTATCCCGGGACAGGGAACAGATACGCAGTATTTT
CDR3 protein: CASSIPGQGTDTQYF

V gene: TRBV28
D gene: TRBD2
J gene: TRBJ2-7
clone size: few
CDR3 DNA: TGTGCCAGCAGTTCCATTAGCCGCGGGACTAGCGGGAGGGCATACGAGCAGTACTTC
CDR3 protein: CASSSISRGTSGRAYEQYF

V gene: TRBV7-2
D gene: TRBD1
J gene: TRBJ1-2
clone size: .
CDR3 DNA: TGTGCCAGCAGCCCTCCCACGGGACAGGACTATGGCTACACCTTC
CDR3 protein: CASSPPTGQDYGYTF

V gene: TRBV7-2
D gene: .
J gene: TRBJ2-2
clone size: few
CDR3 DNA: TGTGCCAGCAGCTTAGTAGGGGTTGCGAACACCGGGGAGCTGTTTTTT
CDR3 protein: CASSLVGVANTGELFF

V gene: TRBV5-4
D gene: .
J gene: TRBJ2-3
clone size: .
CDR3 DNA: TGTGCCAGCAGCTTGTATTTGGGGGGGGCCCAGGATACGCAGTATTTT
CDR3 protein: CASSLYLGGAQDTQYF

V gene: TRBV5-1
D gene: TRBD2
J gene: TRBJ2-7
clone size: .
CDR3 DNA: TGCGCCAGCAGCTTGGATTGGGGCGGGGGGGCGAAGCAGTACTTC
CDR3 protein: CASSLDWGGGAKQYF

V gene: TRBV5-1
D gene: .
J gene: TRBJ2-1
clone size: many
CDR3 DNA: TGCGCCAGCAGCTTCCAGGTTATCTCCTACAATGAGCAGTTCTTC
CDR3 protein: CASSFQVISYNEQFF

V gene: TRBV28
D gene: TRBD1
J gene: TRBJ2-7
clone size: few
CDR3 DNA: TGTGCCAGCAGTTTATTTTTTGATGGACGACAGGGGCTAGTCTACGAGCAGTACTTC
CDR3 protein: CASSLFFDGRQGLVYEQYF

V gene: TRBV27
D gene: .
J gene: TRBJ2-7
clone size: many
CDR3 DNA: TGTGCCAGCAGCAAACCTCCGGGACTTTCAACCGGCGAGCAGTACTTC
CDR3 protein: CASSKPPGLSTGEQYF

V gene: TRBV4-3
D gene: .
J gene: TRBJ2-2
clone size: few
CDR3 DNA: TGCGCCAGCAGCCAAGTGTGGGCCAGGAACACCGGGGAGCTGTTTTTT
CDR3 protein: CASSQVWARNTGELFF

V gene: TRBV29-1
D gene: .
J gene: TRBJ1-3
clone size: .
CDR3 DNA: TGCAGCGTTGAAGATGCGGGACACACCATATATTTT
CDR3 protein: CSVEDAGHTIYF

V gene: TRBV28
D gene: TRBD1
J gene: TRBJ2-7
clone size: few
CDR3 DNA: TGTGCCAGCGTACAGGGGGCAAGGAGCTCCTACGAGCAGTACTTC
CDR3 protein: CASVQGARSSYEQYF

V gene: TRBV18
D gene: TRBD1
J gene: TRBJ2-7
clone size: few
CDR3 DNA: TGTGCCAGCTCACAGGGGGCGAACACCTACGAGCAGTACTTC
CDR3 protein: CASSQGANTYEQYF

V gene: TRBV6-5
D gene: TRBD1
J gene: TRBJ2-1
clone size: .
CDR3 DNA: TGTGCCAGCATCTCCGGGACAGGGGGTTACGGTGAGCAGTTCTTC
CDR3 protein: CASISGTGGYGEQFF

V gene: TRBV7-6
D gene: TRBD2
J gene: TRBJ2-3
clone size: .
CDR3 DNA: TGTGCCAGCAGCTTAGCCCTAGCGGGACGCACAGATACGCAGTATTTT
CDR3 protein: CASSLALAGRTDTQYF

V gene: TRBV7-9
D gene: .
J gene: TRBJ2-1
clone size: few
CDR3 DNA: TGTGCCAGCAGCTCGTATTCCTCCGGGACTGTATACAATGAGCAGTTCTTC
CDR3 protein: CASSSYSSGTVYNEQFF

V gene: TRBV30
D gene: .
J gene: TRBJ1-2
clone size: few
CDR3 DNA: TGTGCCTGGACCCAGACAGCTAACTATGGCTACACCTTC
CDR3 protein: CAWTQTANYGYTF

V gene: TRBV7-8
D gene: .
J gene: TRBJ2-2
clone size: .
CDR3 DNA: TGTGCCAGCAGCCCTAGGGGGGGGGTTGGCACCGGGGAGCTGTTTTTT
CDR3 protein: CASSPRGGVGTGELFF

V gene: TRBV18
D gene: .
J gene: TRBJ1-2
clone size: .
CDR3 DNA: TGTGCCAGCTCACGAGCCGATACTAACTATGGCTACACCTTC
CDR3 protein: CASSRADTNYGYTF

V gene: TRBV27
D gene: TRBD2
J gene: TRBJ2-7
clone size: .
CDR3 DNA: TGTGCCAGCAGTCCGAGACTAGCGGGAGGGGCGTCCGAGCAGTACTTC
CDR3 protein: CASSPRLAGGASEQYF

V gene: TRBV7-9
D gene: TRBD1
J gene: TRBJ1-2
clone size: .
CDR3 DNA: TGTGCCAGCAGCTTAGGTCGGGACAGGACCTATGGCTACACCTTC
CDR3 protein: CASSLGRDRTYGYTF

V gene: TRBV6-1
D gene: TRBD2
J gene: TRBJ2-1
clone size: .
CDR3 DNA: TGTGCCAGCAGTGACGGGACTACCCGGAGGAATGAGCAGTTCTTC
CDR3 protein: CASSDGTTRRNEQFF

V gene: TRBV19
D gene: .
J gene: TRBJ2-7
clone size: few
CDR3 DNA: TGTGCCAGTAGTATCGGGGGATACGAGCAGTACTTC
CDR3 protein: CASSIGGYEQYF

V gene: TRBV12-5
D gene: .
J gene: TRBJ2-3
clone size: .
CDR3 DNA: TGTGCTAGTGGTCTGGGCCATACCCAGGTCGGGCAGTATTTT
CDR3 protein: CASGLGHTQVGQYF

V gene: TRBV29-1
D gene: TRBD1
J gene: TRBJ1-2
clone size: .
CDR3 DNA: TGCAGCGTAGGACAGGGAGACTATGGCTACACCTTC
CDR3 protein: CSVGQGDYGYTF

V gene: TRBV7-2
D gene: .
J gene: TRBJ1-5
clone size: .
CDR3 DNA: TGTGCCAGCAGCTTCGGCTCCAGGGGATTCAATCAGCCCCAGCATTTT
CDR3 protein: CASSFGSRGFNQPQHF

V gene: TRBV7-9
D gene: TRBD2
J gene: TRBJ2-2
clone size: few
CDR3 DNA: TGTGCCAGCAGCCCCCTGTGGCGGGCTAGCGGGAGGAACACCGGGGAGCTGTTTTTT
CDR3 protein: CASSPLWRASGRNTGELFF

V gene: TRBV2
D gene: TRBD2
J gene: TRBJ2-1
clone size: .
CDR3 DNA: TGTGCCAGCAAGGGACTAGCGGCCTGGAATGAGCAGTTCTTC
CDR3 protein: CASKGLAAWNEQFF

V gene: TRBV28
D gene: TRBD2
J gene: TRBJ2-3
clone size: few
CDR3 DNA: TGTGCCAGCAGTTCCAGACTAGCGGATAAAGCCACAGATACGCAGTATTTT
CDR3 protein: CASSSRLADKATDTQYF

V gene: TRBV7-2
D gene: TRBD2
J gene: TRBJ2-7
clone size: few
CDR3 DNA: TGTGCCAGCAGCTTGAGCGGGGGGGCCGGGGAGCAGTACTTC
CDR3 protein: CASSLSGGAGEQYF

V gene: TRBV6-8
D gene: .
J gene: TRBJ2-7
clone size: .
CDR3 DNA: TGTGCCAGCAGTCTAGAGGGCCACGAGCAGTACTTC
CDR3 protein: CASSLEGHEQYF

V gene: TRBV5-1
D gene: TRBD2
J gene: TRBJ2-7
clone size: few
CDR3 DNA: TGCGCCAGCAGCTTAGCCAGGGAGGGCGAGCAGTACTTC
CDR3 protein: CASSLAREGEQYF

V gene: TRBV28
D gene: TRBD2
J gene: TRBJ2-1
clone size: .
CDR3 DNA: TGTGCCAGCAGGACTAGCGGGACCCAAGACAATGAGCAGTTCTTC
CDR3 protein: CASRTSGTQDNEQFF

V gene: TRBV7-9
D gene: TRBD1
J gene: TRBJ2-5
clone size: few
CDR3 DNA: TGTGCCAGCAGCTTCAGGGGGAACCAAGAGACCCAGTACTTC
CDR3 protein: CASSFRGNQETQYF

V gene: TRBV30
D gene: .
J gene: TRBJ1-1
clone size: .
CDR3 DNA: TGTGCCTGGATGGTATACGCAGGTAACACTGAAGCTTTCTTT
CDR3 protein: CAWMVYAGNTEAFF

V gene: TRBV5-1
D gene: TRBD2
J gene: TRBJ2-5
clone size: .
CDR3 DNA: TGCGCCAGCAGCAAATGGACTAGCGGACAAGAGACCCAGTACTTC
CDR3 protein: CASSKWTSGQETQYF

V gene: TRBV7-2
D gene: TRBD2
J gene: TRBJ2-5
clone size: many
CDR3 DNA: TGTGCCAGCAGCCCCCCAGCGGGGTTCCAAGAGACCCAGTACTTC
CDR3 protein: CASSPPAGFQETQYF

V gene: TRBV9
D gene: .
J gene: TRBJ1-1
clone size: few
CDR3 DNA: TGTGCCAGCAGCGGAGACTTGAACACTGAAGCTTTCTTT
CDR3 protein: CASSGDLNTEAFF

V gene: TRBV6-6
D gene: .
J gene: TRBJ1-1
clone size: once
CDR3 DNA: TGTGCCAGCAGTCGACGGACTTCCGACACTGAAGCTTTCTTT
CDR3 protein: CASSRRTSDTEAFF

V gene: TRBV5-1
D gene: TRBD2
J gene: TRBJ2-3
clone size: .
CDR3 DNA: TGCGCCAGCGGACCGGCTAGCGGGTCCGGGGGGGATACGCAGTATTTT
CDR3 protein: CASGPASGSGGDTQYF

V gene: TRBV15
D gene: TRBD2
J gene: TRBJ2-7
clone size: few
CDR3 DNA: TGTGCCTCAAGACTAGCGGGGGGCTACGAGCAGTACTTC
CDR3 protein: CASRLAGGYEQYF

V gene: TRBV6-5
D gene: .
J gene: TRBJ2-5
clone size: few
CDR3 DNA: TGTGCCAGCAACAATCTTGGGGCGCAAGAGACCCAGTACTTC
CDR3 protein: CASNNLGAQETQYF

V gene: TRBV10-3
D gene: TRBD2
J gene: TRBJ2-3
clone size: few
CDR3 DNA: TGTGCCATCAGCCAAGGACTAGCGGGCAAATCTAGCACAGATACGCAGTATTTT
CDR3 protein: CAISQGLAGKSSTDTQYF

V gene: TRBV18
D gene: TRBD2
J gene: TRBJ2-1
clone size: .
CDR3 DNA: TGTGCCAGCTCACCCCTCGGGGGGGCTAAAAATGAGCAGTTCTTC
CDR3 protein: CASSPLGGAKNEQFF

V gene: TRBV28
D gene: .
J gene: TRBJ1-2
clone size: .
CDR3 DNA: TGTGCCAGCAGTCAACAGGGTAGGGGCTACACCTTC
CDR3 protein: CASSQQGRGYTF

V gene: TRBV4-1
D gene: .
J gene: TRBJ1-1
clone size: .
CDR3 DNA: TGCGCCAGCAGCCCTACCGCAGGACTGGAAGCTTTCTTT
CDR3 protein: CASSPTAGLEAFF

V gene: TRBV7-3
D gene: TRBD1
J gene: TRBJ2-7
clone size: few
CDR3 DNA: TGTGCCAGCAGCTTAACGGGACAGGGGGACTACGAGCAGTACTTC
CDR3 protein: CASSLTGQGDYEQYF

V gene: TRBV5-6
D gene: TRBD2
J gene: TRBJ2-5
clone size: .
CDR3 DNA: TGTGCCAGCAGCTTACTAGCGGGGGGGTCGAAGACCCAGTACTTC
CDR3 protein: CASSLLAGGSKTQYF

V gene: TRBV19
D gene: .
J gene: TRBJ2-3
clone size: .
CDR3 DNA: TGTGCCAGTAGTCCCGGGAGCCCGAACGTAGATACGCAGTATTTT
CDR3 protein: CASSPGSPNVDTQYF

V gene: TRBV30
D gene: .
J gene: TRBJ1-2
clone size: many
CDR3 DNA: TGTGCCTGGATGTCCCAGAACTATGGCTACACCTTC
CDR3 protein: CAWMSQNYGYTF